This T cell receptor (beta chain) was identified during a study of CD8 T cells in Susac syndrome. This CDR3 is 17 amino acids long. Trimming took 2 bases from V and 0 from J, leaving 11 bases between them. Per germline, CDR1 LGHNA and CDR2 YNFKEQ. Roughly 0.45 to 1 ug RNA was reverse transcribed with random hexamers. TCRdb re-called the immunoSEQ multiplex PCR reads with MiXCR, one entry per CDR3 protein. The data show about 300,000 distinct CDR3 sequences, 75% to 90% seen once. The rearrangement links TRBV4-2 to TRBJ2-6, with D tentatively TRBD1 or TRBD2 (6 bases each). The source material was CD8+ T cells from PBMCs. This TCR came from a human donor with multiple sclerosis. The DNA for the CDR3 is TGTGCCAGCAGCCAAAGGGGGGCGGACTCTGGGGCCAACGTCCTGACTTTC. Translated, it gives CASSQRGADSGANVLTF.